This TCR beta chain was obtained from a study of human T cells and chemical hapten exposure. Study conclusions and caveats: With regard to DPC sensitization, TCRs above 1 in 1000 frequency did not change.

Time point noted: healthy volunteer bleed at 2 weeks. Unfractionated whole blood yielded total RNA. CDR3 length: 13 amino acids. The V gene's germline CDR1 is DFQATT and CDR2 SNEGSKA (reference sequence). Trimming pared 5 bases from V and 0 bases from J, leaving 8 bases between. This clonotype was seen many times. Its antigen is currently unknown. As the library was built, unique molecular identifiers were attached to individual cDNA molecules. One entry per CDR3 protein results from TCRdb running MiXCR on the RACE reads. Here the sample spans roughly 48,000 distinct CDR3 sequences, about 4.5% being singletons.

The source of this sequence is a human donor in good health. Some clones in this sample may be carry-over from other donors' samples. This chain connects TRBV20-1 to TRBJ1-3; D gene uncertain. Source material: whole blood. Written as DNA, the CDR3 is TGCAGTGCTCCCTCGGACTCTGGAAACACCATATATTTT. This gives the protein CSAPSDSGNTIYF.